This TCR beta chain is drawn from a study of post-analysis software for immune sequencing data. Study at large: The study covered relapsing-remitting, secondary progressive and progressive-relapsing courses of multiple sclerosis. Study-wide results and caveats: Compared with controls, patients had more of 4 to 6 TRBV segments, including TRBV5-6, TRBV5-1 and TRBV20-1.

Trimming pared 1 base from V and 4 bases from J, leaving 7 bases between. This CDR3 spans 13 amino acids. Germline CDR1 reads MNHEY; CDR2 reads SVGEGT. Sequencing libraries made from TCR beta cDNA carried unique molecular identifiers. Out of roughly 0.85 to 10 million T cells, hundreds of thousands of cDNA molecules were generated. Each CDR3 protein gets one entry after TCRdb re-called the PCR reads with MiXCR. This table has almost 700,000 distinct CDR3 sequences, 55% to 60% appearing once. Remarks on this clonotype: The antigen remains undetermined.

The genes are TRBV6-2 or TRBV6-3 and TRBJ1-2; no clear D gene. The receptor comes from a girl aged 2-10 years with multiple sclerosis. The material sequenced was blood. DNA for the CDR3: TGTGCCAGCAGTTACTATGATCTCTATGGCTACACCTTC. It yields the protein CASSYYDLYGYTF.